This T cell receptor (beta chain) was sequenced for a study of shared clonotypes between healthy human individuals. In this sample, this clone turned up many times. Within the sample, other DNA sequences also encode this same CDR3. Some clones are missing from TCRdb's copy, which holds only in-frame ones; the method was immunoSEQ multiplex PCR. The sample records about 710,000 clones, about 80% being singletons. The CDR3 contains 12 residues. Germline CDR1 and CDR2: SEHNR and FQNEAQ (reference sequence). Trimming pared 3 bases from V and 4 bases from J, leaving 3 bases between. The material sequenced was memory CD4+ T cells sorted from blood. Described subset: CD45RA-negative fraction. J is TRBJ2-2 and V is TRBV7-9, with unresolved D. This TCR came from a woman in her twenties or thirties in good health. The CDR3 protein is CASSFTTGELFF. The CDR3 DNA reads TGTGCCAGCAGCTTTACCACCGGGGAGCTGTTTTTT. The full variable domain, rest sourced from reference TRBV7-9 and TRBJ2-2, is DTGVSQNPRHKITKRGQNVTFRCDPISEHNRLYWYRQTLGQGPEFLTYFQNEAQLEKSRLLSDRFSAERPKGSFSTLEIQRTEQGDSAMYLCASSFTTGELFFGEGSRLTVL.